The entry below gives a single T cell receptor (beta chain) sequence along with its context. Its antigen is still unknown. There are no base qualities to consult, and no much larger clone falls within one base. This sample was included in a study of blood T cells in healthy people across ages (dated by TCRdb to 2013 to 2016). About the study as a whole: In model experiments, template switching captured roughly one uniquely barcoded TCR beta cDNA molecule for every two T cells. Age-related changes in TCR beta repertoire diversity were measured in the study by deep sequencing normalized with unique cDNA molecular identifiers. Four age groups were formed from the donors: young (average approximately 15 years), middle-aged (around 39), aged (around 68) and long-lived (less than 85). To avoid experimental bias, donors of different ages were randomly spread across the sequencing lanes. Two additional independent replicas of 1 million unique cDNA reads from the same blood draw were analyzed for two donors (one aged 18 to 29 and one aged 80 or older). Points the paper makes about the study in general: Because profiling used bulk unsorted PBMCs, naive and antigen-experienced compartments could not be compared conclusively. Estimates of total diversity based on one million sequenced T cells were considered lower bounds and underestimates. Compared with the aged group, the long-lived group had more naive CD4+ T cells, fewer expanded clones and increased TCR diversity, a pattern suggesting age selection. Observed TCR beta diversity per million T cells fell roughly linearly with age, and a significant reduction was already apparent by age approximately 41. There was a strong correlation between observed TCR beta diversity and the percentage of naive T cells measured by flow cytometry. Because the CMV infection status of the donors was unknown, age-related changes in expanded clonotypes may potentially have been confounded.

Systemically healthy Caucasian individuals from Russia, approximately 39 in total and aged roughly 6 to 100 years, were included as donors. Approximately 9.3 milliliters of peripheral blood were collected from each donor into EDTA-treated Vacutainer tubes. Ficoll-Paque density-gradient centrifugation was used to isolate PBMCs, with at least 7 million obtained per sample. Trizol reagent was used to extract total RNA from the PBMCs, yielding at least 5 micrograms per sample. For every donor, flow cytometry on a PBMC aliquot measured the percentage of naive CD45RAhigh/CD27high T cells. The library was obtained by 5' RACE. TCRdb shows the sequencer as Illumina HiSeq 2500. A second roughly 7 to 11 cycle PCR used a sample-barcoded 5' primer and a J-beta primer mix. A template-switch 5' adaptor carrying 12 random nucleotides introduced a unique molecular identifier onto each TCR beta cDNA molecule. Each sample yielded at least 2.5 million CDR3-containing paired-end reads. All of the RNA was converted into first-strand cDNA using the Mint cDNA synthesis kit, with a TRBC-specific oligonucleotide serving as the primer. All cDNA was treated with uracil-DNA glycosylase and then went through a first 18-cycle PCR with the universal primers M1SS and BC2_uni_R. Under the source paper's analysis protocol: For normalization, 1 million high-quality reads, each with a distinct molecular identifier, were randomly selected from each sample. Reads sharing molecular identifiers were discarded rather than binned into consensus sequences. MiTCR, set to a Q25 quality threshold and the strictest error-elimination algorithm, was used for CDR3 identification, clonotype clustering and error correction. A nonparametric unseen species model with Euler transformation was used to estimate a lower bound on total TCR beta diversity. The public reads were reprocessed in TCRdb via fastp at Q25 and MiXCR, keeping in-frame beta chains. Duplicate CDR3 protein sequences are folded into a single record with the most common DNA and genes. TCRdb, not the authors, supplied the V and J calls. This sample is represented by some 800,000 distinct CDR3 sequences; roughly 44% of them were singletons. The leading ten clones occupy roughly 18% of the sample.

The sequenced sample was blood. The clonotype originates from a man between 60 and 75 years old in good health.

The nucleotide sequence is TGTGCGACAGGGACGGTGGGCAATGAGCAGTTCTTC. Its protein is CATGTVGNEQFF. This chain joins TRBV27 to TRBJ2-1, with 7 bases in between that match TRBD1. CDR3 length: 12 amino acids, cysteine to phenylalanine. This entry keeps only the CDR3 DNA: 36 bases, framed from base 1. The germline V gene (reference sequence) sets CDR1 to MNHEY and CDR2 to SMNVEV.